Below, one T cell receptor (beta chain) is given with its context. The antigen remains unidentified. This sample is part of a study of OX40 agonist ivuxolimab in advanced cancers. Notes on the study in general: Clonal expansion was seen in CD4+ and CD8+ blood T cells by week 6 at 0.1 to 3.0 mg/kg.

The CDR3 spans 15 residues. Trimming cost V 3 bases and J 1 base, with 13 bases left between them. Germline CDR1 MDHEN, CDR2 SYDVKM. Profiling relied on immunoSEQ multiplex PCR, and the TCRdb table lists in-frame clones only, not all of them. The sample consists of 90,000 to 120,000 clones, approximately 90% of them appearing once. The sequence was collected from an adult with an advanced solid tumor such as melanoma, head and neck, liver or kidney cancer. The genes are TRBV28 and TRBJ2-7; D perhaps matches TRBD2 (6 bases). Material: CD4+ or CD8+ T cells sorted from blood, obtained in a trial of the OX40 agonist ivuxolimab. CDR3 protein: CASSFVAVVSYEQYF. The CDR3 DNA reads as TGTGCCAGCAGTTTTGTAGCGGTAGTTTCCTACGAGCAGTACTTC.